These 20 T cell receptor beta chains came from one sample sequenced in a study of blood T cell repertoires in COVID-19. Clones were read by immunoSEQ multiplex PCR, and TCRdb kept only the in-frame ones, dropping some. The repertoire holds 300,000 to 350,000 clones, 70% to 90% seen once, with 1.6% in the top ten. Material: peripheral blood. The receptors originated from a woman in her thirties with COVID-19, enrolled during active disease.

DNA of the CDR3: TGTGCCAGCAGCCCAGGACAGACTCTTGATGGCTACACCTTC. Translated, it gives CASSPGQTLDGYTF. J is TRBJ1-2 and V is TRBV7-2; tentatively, D is TRBD1 (6 bases). The CDR3 consists of 14 residues. Between the trimmed V and J ends, which lost 5 bases and 6 bases, there was a span of 16 bases. Germline V lookup: CDR1 SGHTA, CDR2 FQGNSA.

The chain carries TRBV11-2 and TRBJ2-3; 9 bases line up with TRBD1. There are 15 residues in the CDR3. Germline CDR1 SGHAT, CDR2 FQNNGV. The junction had 8 bases not matched to a gene; V was cut back by 4 bases and J by 6 bases. CDR3 DNA sequence: TGTGCCAGCAGCTACGCCAACAGGGGGCGTGATACGCAGTATTTT. It codes for CASSYANRGRDTQYF.

The chain is built from TRBV27 and TRBJ2-3; 9 bases map to TRBD2. Germline lookup yields CDR1 MNHEY and CDR2 SMNVEV (reference sequence). J lost 4 bases, V lost 3 bases, and 8 bases had no gene match. CDR3 length: 16 residues. This CDR3 reads CASSLVSGGPPDTQYF. DNA of the CDR3: TGTGCCAGCAGTTTGGTCAGCGGGGGGCCCCCAGATACGCAGTATTTT.

The J gene is TRBJ1-6, the V gene TRBV7-2; 7 bases agree with TRBD1. V trimming: 5 bases; J trimming: 6 bases; junction bases outside the gene matches: 10. Germline values: CDR1 SGHTA, CDR2 FQGNSA. This CDR3 is built from 16 residues. In nucleotides, the CDR3 is TGTGCCAGCAGCACCGGACAGGCCGCTCTTAATTCACCCCTCCACTTT. Translation gives CASSTGQAALNSPLHF.

J is TRBJ2-3 and V is TRBV27, with D maybe TRBD2 (5 bases). V was clipped by 6 bases and J by 0 bases, with 22 bases between them. The CDR3 sequence is 18 residues long. Germline CDR1 reads MNHEY; CDR2 reads SMNVEV (reference sequence). CDR3 nucleotides: TGTGCCAGCAGCCCCCTGCTCGGACGGACTCCTAGCACAGATACGCAGTATTTT. This gives the protein CASSPLLGRTPSTDTQYF.

CDR3 residues: CASSQGPNAEAFF. The CDR3 DNA follows: TGTGCCAGCAGCCAGGGGCCGAATGCTGAAGCTTTCTTT. The rearrangement joins TRBV4-2 to TRBJ1-1; D perhaps matches TRBD1 (5 bases). The CDR3 consists of 13 residues. Trimming took off 3 bases at V and 6 bases at J, with 11 bases between the two ends. The V gene's germline CDR1 is LGHNA and CDR2 YNFKEQ.

This clone was seen once. The rearrangement links TRBV11-3 to TRBJ1-1; D ambiguous. The CDR3 consists of 13 residues. The germline CDR1 and CDR2 sequences are SGHNT and YENEEA. Deletions cut 3 bases from V and 5 bases from J, with 10 bases between. In DNA, the CDR3 is TGTGCCAGCAGCTTCTCTGCCGAGACTGAAGCTTTCTTT. Translated, it gives CASSFSAETEAFF.

The rearrangement links TRBV25-1 to TRBJ2-5, with D tentatively TRBD1 (5 bases). With 4 bases removed from V and 5 bases from J, the gap between germline ends came to 11 bases. The CDR3 loop spans 13 amino acids. The germline V gene encodes CDR1 MGHDK and CDR2 SYGVNS. The CDR3 coding sequence is TGTGCCAGCAGTGCACAGGATTCCGAGACCCAGTACTTC. As protein: CASSAQDSETQYF.

V usage is TRBV23-1 and J usage is TRBJ2-7; 8 bases are a match to TRBD1. TRBV23-1 is filed as an ORF, its function uncertain. This CDR3 has 19 residues. V trimming: 3 bases; J trimming: 3 bases; junction bases outside the gene matches: 19. CDR3 in DNA: TGCGCCAGCAGTCACACCCTACGGAGCGGCCAGGGGGCTGACTACGAGCAGTACTTC. Its translation: CASSHTLRSGQGADYEQYF.

This chain uses TRBV27 with TRBJ1-1; D ambiguous. The CDR3 sequence is 15 residues long. Looked up from germline, CDR1 is MNHEY and CDR2 is SMNVEV (reference sequence). The ends were cut back, 6 bases at V and 1 base at J, with 15 bases in the middle. CDR3: CASSPLGRPNTEAFF. The CDR3 DNA is TGTGCCAGCAGCCCCCTTGGGCGACCGAACACTGAAGCTTTCTTT.

The rearrangement uses TRBV28 and TRBJ2-7; D might be TRBD1 (6 bases). The V end was cut by 6 bases, the J end by 3 bases, with 15 bases between. From germline, CDR1 is MDHEN and CDR2 SYDVKM. The CDR3 loop spans 14 amino acids. CDR3 sequence reads: CASSKQGNRYEQYV. DNA for the CDR3: TGTGCCAGCAGCAAACAGGGAAACCGCTACGAGCAGTACGTC.

The chain links TRBV7-3 to TRBJ2-3, with D perhaps matching TRBD1 (6 bases). CDR1 and CDR2 (germline): SGHTA, FQGTGA. Trimming shortened V by 5 bases and J by 6 bases, and 15 bases separated the two germline ends. The length of the CDR3 is 14 residues. CDR3 nucleotide sequence: TGTGCCAGCAGCCTGGACCCAGGGGCGGATACGCAGTATTTT. It specifies CASSLDPGADTQYF.

The V call is TRBV7-2, the J call TRBJ2-5; 11 bases line up with TRBD2. Germline lookup yields CDR1 SGHTA and CDR2 FQGNSA. CDR3 size: 16 residues. V gave up 1 base and J gave up 5 bases; unmatched junction bases: 6. Here the CDR3 DNA reads TGTGCCAGCAGCTTAGGGGTAGCGGGGGGGCCGGAGACCCAGTACTTC. Translation: CASSLGVAGGPETQYF.

The rearrangement links TRBV10-3 to TRBJ2-5; 7 bases line up with TRBD2. Germline values: CDR1 ENHRY, CDR2 SYGVKD. The length of the CDR3 is 14 residues. V was pared by 8 bases and J by 4 bases, with 10 bases of the junction left unmatched. CDR3 residues: CAIGWEGSGETQYF. CDR3 in DNA: TGTGCCATCGGATGGGAGGGGAGTGGAGAGACCCAGTACTTC.

This clone occurred a few times. The rearrangement joins TRBV10-3 to TRBJ1-1, with D unclear. With 4 bases removed from V and 0 bases from J, the gap between germline ends came to 12 bases. The CDR3 is 15 residues long. Germline CDR1 ENHRY, CDR2 SYGVKD. This chain's CDR3 is CAISARGGVNTEAFF. The CDR3, as DNA: TGTGCCATCAGTGCTCGGGGAGGTGTGAACACTGAAGCTTTCTTT.

This clone came up a few times. The V gene is TRBV21-1, the J gene TRBJ1-4. TRBV21-1 is given as a pseudogene. This CDR3 is built from 16 residues. CDR3 region: CASSSPWDRGNEKLFF. CDR3 nucleotide sequence: TGTGCCAGCAGCAGCCCGTGGGACCGGGGGAATGAAAAACTGTTTTTT.

The chain carries TRBV19 and TRBJ1-5; 7 bases match TRBD1. The germline CDR1 and CDR2 sequences are LNHDA and SQIVND (reference sequence). The CDR3 covers 16 residues. The V segment lost 4 bases and the J segment 6 bases; nucleotides outside the gene matches: 12. In DNA form, the CDR3 reads TGTGCCAGTAGTAGTCATCGCAGGGGGGATCGTCAGCCCCAGCATTTT. Translation: CASSSHRRGDRQPQHF.

The V and J genes are TRBV28 and TRBJ1-4; D may be TRBD1 (5 bases). Germline values: CDR1 MDHEN, CDR2 SYDVKM. Trimming pared 6 bases from V and 13 bases from J, leaving 12 bases between. The CDR3 totals 11 residues. CDR3 DNA sequence: TGTGCCAGCAGACAGGACAAAGGACTGTTTTTT. Translation gives CASRQDKGLFF.

The J gene is TRBJ2-1, the V gene TRBV19; D possibly corresponds to TRBD2 (6 bases). The CDR3 is made up of 13 amino acids. CDR1 and CDR2 (germline): LNHDA, SQIVND (reference sequence). Trimming took 3 bases from V and 9 from J, leaving 12 bases between them. The CDR3 region is CASSIERASEQFF. The DNA for the CDR3 is TGTGCCAGTAGTATCGAGCGGGCGAGTGAGCAGTTCTTC.

The V call is TRBV2, the J call TRBJ2-4; TRBD2 matches 16 bases. V lost 6 bases, J lost 7 bases, and 6 bases stayed unmatched. This CDR3 comprises 16 residues. The V gene's germline CDR1 is SNHLY and CDR2 FYNNEI. Here the CDR3 DNA reads TGTGCCAGCAGAGGGACTAGCGGGGGGGCCGGTAACATTCAGTACTTC. The encoded protein is CASRGTSGGAGNIQYF.